One and the same sample provided the 5 T cell receptor beta chains below, sequenced in a study of blood T cell repertoires in COVID-19. Using immunoSEQ multiplex PCR, the repertoire was profiled, and TCRdb retains in-frame clones only, with some absent. The table lists 100,000 to 150,000 clones, roughly 86% of them singletons. Sequenced input: peripheral blood. The receptors shown here come from an older woman with acute or convalescent COVID-19.

The chain uses TRBV5-4 and TRBJ1-5; D unresolved. Trimming left V 0 bases short and J 3 bases short, with 4 bases between. Per the germline V gene, CDR1 is SGHNT and CDR2 is YYREEE (reference sequence). This CDR3 is built from 13 residues. The CDR3 is CASSLGPNQPQHF. The CDR3 bases are TGTGCCAGCAGCTTGGGGCCCAATCAGCCCCAGCATTTT.

This clone appeared a single time. The chain joins TRBV18 to TRBJ2-3; D remains ambiguous. The CDR3 extends over 16 amino acids. Germline V gene lookup returns CDR1 KGHSH and CDR2 LQKENI. Trimming shortened V by 3 bases and J by 2 bases, and 15 bases separated the two germline ends. The CDR3 region has the DNA TGTGCCAGCTCACCGTTGAGACAATTGGTCACAGATACGCAGTATTTT. This codes for CASSPLRQLVTDTQYF.

The chain combines TRBV2 with TRBJ1-4; 8 bases agree with TRBD1. This CDR3 contains 15 residues. With 4 bases clipped from V and 4 bases from J, the junction kept 5 bases outside the gene matches. Germline V gives CDR1 SNHLY, CDR2 FYNNEI. The CDR3 DNA reads TGTGCCAGCAGTGCTCGGACAGGGAGTAATGAAAAACTGTTTTTT. This translates into CASSARTGSNEKLFF. Drawing the rest from reference TRBV2 and TRBJ1-4, the complete variable domain is EPEVTQTPSHQVTQMGQEVILRCVPISNHLYFYWYRQILGQKVEFLVSFYNNEISEKSEIFDDQFSVERPDGSNFTLKIRSTKLEDSAMYFCASSARTGSNEKLFFGSGTQLSVL.

Written as DNA, the CDR3 is TGTGCCATCAGCGGGACTAGCGGCCAAGAGACCCAGTACTTC. Translated: CAISGTSGQETQYF. V gene TRBV10-3 combines with J gene TRBJ2-5; 11 bases agree with TRBD2. The CDR3 is 14 amino acids. Per the germline V gene, CDR1 is ENHRY and CDR2 is SYGVKD. The V and J ends lost 6 bases and 1 base, in that order; junction bases with no gene match: 1.

This chain links TRBV24-1 with TRBJ2-2; 11 bases are a match to TRBD2. Germline loops: CDR1 KGHDR, CDR2 SFDVKD. This CDR3 is 16 amino acids long. The V and J ends lost 1 base and 5 bases, in that order; junction bases with no gene match: 2. CDR3 residues: CATSDFSGRGTGELFF. CDR3 coding DNA: TGTGCCACCAGTGATTTTAGCGGGAGGGGAACCGGGGAGCTGTTTTTT.